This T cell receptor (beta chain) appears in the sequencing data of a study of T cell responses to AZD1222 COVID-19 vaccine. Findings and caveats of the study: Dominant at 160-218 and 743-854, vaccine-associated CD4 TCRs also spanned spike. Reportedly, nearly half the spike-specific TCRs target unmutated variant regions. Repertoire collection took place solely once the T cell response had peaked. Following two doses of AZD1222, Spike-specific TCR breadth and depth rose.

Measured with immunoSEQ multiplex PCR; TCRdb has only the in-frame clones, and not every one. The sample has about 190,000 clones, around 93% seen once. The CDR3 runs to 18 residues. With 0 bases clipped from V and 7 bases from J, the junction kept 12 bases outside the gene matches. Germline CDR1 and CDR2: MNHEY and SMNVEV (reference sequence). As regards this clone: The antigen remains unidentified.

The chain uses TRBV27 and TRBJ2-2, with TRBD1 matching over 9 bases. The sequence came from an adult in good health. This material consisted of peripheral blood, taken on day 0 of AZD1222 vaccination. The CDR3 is CASSLSGPWDRANGELFF. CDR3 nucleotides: TGTGCCAGCAGTTTATCTGGGCCGTGGGACAGGGCTAACGGGGAGCTGTTTTTT.